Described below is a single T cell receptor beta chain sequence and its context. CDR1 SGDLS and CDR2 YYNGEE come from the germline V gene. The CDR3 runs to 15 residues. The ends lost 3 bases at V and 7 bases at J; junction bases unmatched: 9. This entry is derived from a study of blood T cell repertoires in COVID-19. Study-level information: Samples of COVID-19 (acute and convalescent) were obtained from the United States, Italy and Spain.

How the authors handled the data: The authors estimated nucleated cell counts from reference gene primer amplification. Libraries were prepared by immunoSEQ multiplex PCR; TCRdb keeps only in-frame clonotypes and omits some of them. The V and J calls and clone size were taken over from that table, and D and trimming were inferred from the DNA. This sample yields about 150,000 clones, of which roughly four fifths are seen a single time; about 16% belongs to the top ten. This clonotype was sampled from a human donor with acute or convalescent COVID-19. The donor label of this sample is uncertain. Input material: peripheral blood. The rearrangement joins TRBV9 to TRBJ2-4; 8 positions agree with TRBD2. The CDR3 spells CASSAGGAPSNIQYF. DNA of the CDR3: TGTGCCAGCAGCGCGGGAGGGGCACCTAGCAACATTCAGTACTTC. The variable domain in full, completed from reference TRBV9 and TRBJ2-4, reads DSGVTQTPKHLITATGQRVTLRCSPRSGDLSVYWYQQSLDQGLQFLIQYYNGEERAKGNILERFSAQQFPDLHSELNLSSLELGDSALYFCASSAGGAPSNIQYFGAGTRLSVL.